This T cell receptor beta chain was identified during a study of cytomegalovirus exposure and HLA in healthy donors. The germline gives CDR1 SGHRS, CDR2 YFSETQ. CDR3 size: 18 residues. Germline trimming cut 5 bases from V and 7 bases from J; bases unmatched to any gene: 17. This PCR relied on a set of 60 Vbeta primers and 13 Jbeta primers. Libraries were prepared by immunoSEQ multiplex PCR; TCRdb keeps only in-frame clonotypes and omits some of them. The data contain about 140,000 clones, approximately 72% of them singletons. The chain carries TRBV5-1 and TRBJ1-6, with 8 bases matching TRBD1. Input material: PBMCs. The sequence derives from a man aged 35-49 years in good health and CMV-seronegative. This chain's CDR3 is CASRAGTGSTLGNSPLHF. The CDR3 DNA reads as TGCGCCAGCAGGGCCGGGACAGGATCGACCTTGGGGAATTCACCCCTCCACTTT.